Each of the 4 T cell receptor beta chains below was sequenced from the same sample in a study of T cell repertoires in cytomegalovirus infection. TCRdb re-analysed the reads in MiXCR, keeping a single row per CDR3 protein. Altogether 150,000 or so distinct CDR3 sequences are present, roughly a quarter being singletons, with the ten largest covering around 9.9%. The sample taken for sequencing was PBMCs. The source of these receptors is a human donor in good health (CMV status not recorded). Some clones in this sample may be carry-over from other donors' samples.

At least ten counts were recorded for this clonotype. J is TRBJ2-1 and V is TRBV7-2, with D tentatively TRBD1 or TRBD2 (5 bases each). This CDR3 is built from 16 residues. Trimming stripped 4 bases from V and 1 base from J, with 14 bases between. The germline CDR1 and CDR2 sequences are SGHTA and FQGNSA. The CDR3 DNA reads as TGTGCCAGCAGCTCCCCGGGACGAGCGTCCTACAATGAGCAGTTCTTC. The encoded protein is CASSSPGRASYNEQFF.

CDR3 in DNA: TGCGCCAGCAGCTTAGGGAAAGAAGCTTTCTTT. Translated: CASSLGKEAFF. This chain uses TRBV5-1 with TRBJ1-1, with D hard to call. Between the trimmed V and J ends, which lost 2 bases and 8 bases, there was a span of 7 bases. The CDR3 is 11 amino acids. In germline, CDR1 is SGHRS, CDR2 YFSETQ.

The V gene is TRBV4-2, the J gene TRBJ1-5, with D maybe TRBD1 (6 bases). Germline V gene data show CDR1 as LGHNA and CDR2 as YNFKEQ. V lost 3 bases to trimming and J lost 8 bases, with 17 bases between them. The CDR3 runs 15 residues. The CDR3 is CASSHVVGGNKPQHF. The CDR3 region has the DNA TGTGCCAGCAGCCACGTAGTAGGGGGTAATAAGCCCCAGCATTTT.

A single count supports this clonotype. The J gene is TRBJ1-2, the V gene TRBV20-1; D not resolved. There are 12 residues in the CDR3. Trimming removed 3 bases at V and 8 bases at J, with 13 bases between. Germline CDR1 and CDR2: DFQATT and SNEGSKA (reference sequence). CDR3 in amino acids: CSASHGGNGYTF. CDR3 bases: TGCAGTGCTAGTCACGGTGGTAACGGCTACACCTTC.